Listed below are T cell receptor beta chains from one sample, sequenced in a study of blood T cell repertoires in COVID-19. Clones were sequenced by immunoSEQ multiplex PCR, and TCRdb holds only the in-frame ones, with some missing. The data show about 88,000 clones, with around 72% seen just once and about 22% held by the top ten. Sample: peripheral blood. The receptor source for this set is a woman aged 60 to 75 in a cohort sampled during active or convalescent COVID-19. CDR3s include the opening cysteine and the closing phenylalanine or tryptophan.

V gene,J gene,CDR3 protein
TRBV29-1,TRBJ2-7,CSALWTGGPYEQYF
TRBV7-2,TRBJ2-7,CASSLYPLDRGPSYEQYF
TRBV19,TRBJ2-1,CASSRTGLQRAWGEQFF
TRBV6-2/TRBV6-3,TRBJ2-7,CASSYGRGQASYEQYF
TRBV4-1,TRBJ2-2,CASSQDGAANTGELFF
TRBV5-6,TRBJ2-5,CASSTGRVQETQYF
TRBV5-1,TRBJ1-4,CASSPRGQVDEKLFF
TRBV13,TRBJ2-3,CASSSRTDTQYF
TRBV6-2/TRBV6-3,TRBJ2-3,CASSYRAGEASTDTQYF
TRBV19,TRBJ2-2,CASTRSGGWADTGELFF
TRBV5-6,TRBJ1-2,CASSLRKGVFQGYTF
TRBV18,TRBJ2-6,CASSPRQGPGANVLTF
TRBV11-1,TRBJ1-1,CASSLSQGGTEAFF
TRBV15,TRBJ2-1,CATSRVRLTDNEQFF
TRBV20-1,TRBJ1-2,CSATGGGGYTF
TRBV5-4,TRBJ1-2,CASSLGAGTANYGYTF
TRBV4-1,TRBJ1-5,CASSQILDSNQPQHF
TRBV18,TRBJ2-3,CASSPGTGVTDTQYF
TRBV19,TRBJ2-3,CASSTYRDTTDTQYF
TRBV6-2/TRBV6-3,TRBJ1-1,CASSYGTSWNTEAFF
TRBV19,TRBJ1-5,CASSINLGNQPQHF
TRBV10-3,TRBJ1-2,CAISGTGGNYGYTF
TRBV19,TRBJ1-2,CASRTGTGVQNYGYTF
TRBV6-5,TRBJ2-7,CASRGGASEQYF